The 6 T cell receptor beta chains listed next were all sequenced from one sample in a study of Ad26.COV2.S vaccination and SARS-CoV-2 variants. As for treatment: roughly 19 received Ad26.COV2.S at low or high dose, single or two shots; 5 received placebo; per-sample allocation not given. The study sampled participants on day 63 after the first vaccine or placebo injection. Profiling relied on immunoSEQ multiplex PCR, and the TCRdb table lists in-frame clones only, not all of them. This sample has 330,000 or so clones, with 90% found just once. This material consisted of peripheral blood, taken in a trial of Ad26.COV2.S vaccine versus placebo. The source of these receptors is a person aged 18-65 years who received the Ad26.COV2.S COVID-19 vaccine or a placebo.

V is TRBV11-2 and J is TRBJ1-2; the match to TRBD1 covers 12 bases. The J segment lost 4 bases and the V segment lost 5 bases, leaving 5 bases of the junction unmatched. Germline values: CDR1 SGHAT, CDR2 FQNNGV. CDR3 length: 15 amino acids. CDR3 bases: TGTGCCAGCAGCCGAGGGACAGGGGGCTTCTATGGCTACACCTTC. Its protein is CASSRGTGGFYGYTF.

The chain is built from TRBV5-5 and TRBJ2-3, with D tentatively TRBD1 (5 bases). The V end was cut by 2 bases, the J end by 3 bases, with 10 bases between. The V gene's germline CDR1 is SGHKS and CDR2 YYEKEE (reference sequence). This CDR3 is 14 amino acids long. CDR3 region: CASSFERGTDTQYF. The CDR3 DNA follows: TGTGCCAGCAGCTTTGAAAGGGGAACAGATACGCAGTATTTT.

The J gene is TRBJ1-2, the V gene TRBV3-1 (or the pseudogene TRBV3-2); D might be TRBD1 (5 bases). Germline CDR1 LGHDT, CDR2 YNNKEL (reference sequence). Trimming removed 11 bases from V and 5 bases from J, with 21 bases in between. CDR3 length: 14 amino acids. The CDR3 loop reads CASQERGRIYGYTF. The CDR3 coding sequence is TGTGCCTCTCAAGAGAGGGGACGGATTTATGGCTACACCTTC.

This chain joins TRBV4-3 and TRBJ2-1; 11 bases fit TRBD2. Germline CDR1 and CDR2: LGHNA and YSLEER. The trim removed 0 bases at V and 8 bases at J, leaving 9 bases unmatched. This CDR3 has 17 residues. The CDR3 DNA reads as TGCGCCAGCAGCCAAGATTTAGCGGGAGGGCCGGGGGATGAGCAGTTCTTC. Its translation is CASSQDLAGGPGDEQFF.

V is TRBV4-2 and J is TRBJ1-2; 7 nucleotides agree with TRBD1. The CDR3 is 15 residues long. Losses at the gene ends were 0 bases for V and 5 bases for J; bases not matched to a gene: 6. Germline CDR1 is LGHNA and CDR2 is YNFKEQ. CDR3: CASSQDRDRLYGYTF. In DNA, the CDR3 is TGTGCCAGCAGCCAAGATCGGGACAGACTTTATGGCTACACCTTC.

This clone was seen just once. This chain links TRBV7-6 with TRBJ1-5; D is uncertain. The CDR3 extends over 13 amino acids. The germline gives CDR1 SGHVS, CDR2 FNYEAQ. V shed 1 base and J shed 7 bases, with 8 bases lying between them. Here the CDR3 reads CASSLGYGQPQHF. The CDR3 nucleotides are TGTGCCAGCAGCTTAGGTTATGGGCAGCCCCAGCATTTT.